These 8 T cell receptor beta chains were all obtained from the same sample, sequenced in a study of monozygotic twins with inflammatory bowel disease. TCRdb reprocessed the 5' RACE reads; each CDR3 protein has one entry and no DNA is given. The sample has 150,000 to 200,000 distinct CDR3 sequences; the top ten hold around 7.2%. The source material was blood. The receptors were sampled from a human donor with ulcerative colitis or Crohn's disease, or a healthy co-twin of an affected twin (not recorded which).

CDR3 region: CATSRGRDTGLLYDGDTF. The chain combines TRBV15 with TRBJ1-2; TCRdb's D call, TRBD1, is unchecked because there is no DNA. The CDR3 has 18 amino acids. Germline V gives CDR1 LNHNV, CDR2 YYDKDF (reference sequence).

The rearrangement joins TRBV5-6 to TRBJ2-3; TCRdb returns TRBD2, unconfirmable since there is no DNA. Germline V gene lookup returns CDR1 SGHDT and CDR2 YYEEEE. CDR3 length: 16 amino acids. The CDR3: CASSLRLAGYTDTQYF.

The gene calls are TRBV2 and TRBJ1-1. The CDR3 has 13 residues. From germline, CDR1 is SNHLY and CDR2 FYNNEI. CDR3 sequence: CASSWTEAGEAFF.

V usage is TRBV11-1 and J usage is TRBJ2-1; the D call from TCRdb, TRBD1, cannot be confirmed without DNA. Germline CDR1 is SGHAT and CDR2 is FQDESV (reference sequence). The CDR3 runs to 15 residues. The CDR3 protein is CASSSLRTPGNEQFF.

The rearrangement uses TRBV19 and TRBJ2-2; TCRdb picks TRBD2, but there is no DNA to check that call. The CDR3 is 16 amino acids. Germline CDR1 reads LNHDA; CDR2 reads SQIVND (reference sequence). The CDR3 reads CASSWEVGGITGELFF.

This chain connects TRBV5-1 to TRBJ1-1; the TCRdb D gene call, TRBD1, has no DNA to confirm it. Germline lookup yields CDR1 SGHRS and CDR2 YFSETQ. The CDR3 is 15 residues long. The chain's CDR3 is CASSLRGAGDTEAFF.

The chain joins TRBV4-1 to TRBJ1-1. This CDR3 contains 16 residues. In germline, CDR1 is MGHRA, CDR2 YSYEKL. CDR3: CASSAKEGALNTEAFF.

The rearrangement joins TRBV7-3 to TRBJ2-4; the D gene TCRdb calls, TRBD1, cannot be checked with no DNA. The CDR3 loop spans 17 amino acids. Per the germline V gene, CDR1 is SGHTA and CDR2 is FQGTGA. The CDR3: CASSLIPNPLAKNIQYF. Full variable domain (rest looked up from reference TRBV7-3 and TRBJ2-4): GAGVSQTPSNKVTEKGKYVELRCDPISGHTALYWYRQSLGQGPEFLIYFQGTGAADDSGLPNDRFFAVRPEGSVSTLKIQRTERGDSAVYLCASSLIPNPLAKNIQYFGAGTRLSVL.